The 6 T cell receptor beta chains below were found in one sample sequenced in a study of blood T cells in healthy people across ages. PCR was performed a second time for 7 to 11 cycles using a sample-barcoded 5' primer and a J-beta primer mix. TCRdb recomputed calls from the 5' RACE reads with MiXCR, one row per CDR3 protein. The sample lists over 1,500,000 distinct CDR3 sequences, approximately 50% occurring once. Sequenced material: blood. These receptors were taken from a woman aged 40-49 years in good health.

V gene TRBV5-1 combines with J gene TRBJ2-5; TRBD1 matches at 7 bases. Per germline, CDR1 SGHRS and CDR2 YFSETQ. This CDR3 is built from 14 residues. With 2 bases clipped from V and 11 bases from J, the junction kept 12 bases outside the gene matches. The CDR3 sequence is CASSFTGEVGEQYF. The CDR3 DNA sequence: TGCGCCAGCAGCTTTACAGGGGAAGTGGGGGAGCAGTACTTC.

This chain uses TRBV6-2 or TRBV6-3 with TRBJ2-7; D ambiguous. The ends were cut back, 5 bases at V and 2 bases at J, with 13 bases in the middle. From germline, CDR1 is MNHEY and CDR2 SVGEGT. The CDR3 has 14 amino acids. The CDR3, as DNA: TGTGCCAGCAGTCACGTGACGGCAACCTACGAGCAGTACTTC. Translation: CASSHVTATYEQYF.

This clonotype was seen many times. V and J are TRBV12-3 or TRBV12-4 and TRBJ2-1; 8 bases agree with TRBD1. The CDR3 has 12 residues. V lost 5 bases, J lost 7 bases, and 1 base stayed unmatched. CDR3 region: CASSTGGNEQFF. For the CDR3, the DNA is TGTGCCAGCAGTACAGGGGGGAATGAGCAGTTCTTC.

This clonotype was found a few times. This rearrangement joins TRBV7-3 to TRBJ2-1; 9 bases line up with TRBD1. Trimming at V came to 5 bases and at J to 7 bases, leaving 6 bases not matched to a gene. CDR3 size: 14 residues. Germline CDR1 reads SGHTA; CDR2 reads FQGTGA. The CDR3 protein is CASSKGQGGNEQFF. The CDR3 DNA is TGTGCCAGCAGCAAGGGACAGGGAGGAAATGAGCAGTTCTTC.

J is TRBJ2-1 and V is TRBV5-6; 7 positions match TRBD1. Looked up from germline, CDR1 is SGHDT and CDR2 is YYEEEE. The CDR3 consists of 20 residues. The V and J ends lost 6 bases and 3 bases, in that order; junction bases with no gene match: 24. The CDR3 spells CASKYPRQGLAALFYNEQFF. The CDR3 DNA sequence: TGTGCCAGCAAGTACCCCCGACAGGGTCTTGCCGCCTTATTCTACAATGAGCAGTTCTTC.

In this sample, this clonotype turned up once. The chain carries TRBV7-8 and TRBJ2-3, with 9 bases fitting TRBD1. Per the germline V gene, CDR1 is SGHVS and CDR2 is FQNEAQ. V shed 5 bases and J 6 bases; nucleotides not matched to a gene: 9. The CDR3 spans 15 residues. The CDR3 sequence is CASSARDRAPDTQYF. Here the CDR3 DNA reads TGTGCCAGCAGCGCCCGGGACAGGGCGCCGGATACGCAGTATTTT. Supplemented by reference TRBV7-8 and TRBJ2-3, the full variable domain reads GAGVSQSPRYKVAKRGQDVALRCDPISGHVSLFWYQQALGQGPEFLTYFQNEAQLDKSGLPSDRFFAERPEGSVSTLKIQRTQQEDSAVYLCASSARDRAPDTQYFGPGTRLTVL.